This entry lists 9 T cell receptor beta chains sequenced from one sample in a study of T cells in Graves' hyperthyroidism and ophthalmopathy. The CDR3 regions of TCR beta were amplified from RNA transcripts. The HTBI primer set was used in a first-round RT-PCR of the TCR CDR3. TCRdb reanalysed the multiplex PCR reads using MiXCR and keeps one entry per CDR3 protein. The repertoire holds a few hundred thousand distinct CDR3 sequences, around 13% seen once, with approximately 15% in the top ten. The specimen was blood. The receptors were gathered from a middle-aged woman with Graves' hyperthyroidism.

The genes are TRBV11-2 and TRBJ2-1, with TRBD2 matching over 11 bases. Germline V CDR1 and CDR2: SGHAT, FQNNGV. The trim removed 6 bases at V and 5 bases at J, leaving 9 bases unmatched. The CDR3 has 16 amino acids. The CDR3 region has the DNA TGTGCCAGCAGGTTACGCCTACTAGCGGGAGACAATGAGCAGTTCTTC. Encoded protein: CASRLRLLAGDNEQFF.

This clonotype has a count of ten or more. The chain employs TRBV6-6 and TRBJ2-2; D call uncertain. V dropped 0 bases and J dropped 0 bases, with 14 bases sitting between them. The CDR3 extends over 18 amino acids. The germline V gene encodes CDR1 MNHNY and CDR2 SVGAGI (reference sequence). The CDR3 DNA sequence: TGTGCCAGCAGTTACTCGATGTCGGTGTACGCGAACACCGGGGAGCTGTTTTTT. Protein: CASSYSMSVYANTGELFF.

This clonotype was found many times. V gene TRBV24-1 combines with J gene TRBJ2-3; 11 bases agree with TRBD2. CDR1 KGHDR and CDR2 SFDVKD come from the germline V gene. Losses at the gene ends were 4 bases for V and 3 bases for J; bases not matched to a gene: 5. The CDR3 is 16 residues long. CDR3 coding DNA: TGTGCCACCAGTGACCCTACTAGCGGGAGAACAGATACGCAGTATTTT. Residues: CATSDPTSGRTDTQYF.

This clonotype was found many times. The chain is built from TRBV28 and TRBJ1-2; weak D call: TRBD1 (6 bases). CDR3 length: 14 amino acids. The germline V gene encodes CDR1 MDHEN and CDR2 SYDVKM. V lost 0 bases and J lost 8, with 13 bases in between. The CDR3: CASSLWSGAQGYTF. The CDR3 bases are TGTGCCAGCAGTTTATGGTCGGGGGCGCAGGGCTACACCTTC.

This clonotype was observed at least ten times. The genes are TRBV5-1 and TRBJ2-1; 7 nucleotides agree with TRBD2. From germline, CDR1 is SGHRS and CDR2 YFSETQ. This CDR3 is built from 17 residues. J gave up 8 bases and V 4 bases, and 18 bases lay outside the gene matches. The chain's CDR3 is CASSPGWEGVKRHEQFF. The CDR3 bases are TGCGCCAGCAGCCCGGGTTGGGAGGGAGTCAAGAGGCATGAGCAGTTCTTC.

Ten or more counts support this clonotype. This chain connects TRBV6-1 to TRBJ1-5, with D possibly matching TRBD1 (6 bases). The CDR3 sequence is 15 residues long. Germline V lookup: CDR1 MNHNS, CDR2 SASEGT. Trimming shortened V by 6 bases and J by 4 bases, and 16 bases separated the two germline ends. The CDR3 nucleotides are TGTGCCAGCAGCCTAGACAGGTATGGTAATCAGCCCCAGCATTTT. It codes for CASSLDRYGNQPQHF.

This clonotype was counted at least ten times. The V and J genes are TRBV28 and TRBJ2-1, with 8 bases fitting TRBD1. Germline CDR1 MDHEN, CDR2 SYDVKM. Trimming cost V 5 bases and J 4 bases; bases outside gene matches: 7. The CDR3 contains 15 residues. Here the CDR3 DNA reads TGTGCCAGCAGTCGGTCAGGGGGCCCGTACAATGAGCAGTTCTTC. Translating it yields CASSRSGGPYNEQFF.

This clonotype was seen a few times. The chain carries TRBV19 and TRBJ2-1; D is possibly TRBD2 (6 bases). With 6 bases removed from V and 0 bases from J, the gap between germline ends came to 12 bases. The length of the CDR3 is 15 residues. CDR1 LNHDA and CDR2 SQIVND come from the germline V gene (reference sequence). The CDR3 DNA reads TGTGCCAGTAGGGGCGGGACGAGCTCCTACAATGAGCAGTTCTTC. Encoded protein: CASRGGTSSYNEQFF.

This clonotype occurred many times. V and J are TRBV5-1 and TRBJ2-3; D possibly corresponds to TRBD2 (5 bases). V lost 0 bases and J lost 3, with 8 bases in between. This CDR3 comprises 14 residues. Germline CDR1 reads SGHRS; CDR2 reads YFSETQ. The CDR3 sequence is CASSLARETDTQYF. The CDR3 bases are TGCGCCAGCAGCTTGGCGAGGGAAACAGATACGCAGTATTTT.